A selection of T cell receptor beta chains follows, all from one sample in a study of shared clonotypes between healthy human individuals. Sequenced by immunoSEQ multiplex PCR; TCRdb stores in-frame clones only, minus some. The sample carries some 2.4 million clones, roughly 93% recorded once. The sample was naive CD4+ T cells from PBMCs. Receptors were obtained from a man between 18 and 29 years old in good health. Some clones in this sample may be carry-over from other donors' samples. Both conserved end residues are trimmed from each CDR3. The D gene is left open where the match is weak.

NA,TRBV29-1,SVGDRSLYGYT
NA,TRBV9,ASSATGQDYNEQF
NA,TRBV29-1,SLMDGQETQY
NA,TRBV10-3,AISEFAGEPYGYT
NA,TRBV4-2,ASRRVGGETEAF
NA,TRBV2,ASSGAGGGDQPQH
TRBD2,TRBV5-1,ASSSSGRLTGELF
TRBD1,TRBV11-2,ASKTGETEAF
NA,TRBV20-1,SAAINQPQH
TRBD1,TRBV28,ASTQGQLYEQY